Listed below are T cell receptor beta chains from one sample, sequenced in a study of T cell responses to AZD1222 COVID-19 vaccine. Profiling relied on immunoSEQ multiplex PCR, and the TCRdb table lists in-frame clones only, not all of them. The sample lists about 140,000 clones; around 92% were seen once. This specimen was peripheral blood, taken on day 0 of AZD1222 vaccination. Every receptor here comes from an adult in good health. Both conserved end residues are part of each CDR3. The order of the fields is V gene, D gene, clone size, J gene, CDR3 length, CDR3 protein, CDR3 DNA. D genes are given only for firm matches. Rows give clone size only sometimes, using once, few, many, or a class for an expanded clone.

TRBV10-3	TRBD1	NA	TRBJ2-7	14	CAISGQGSQYEQYF	TGTGCCATCAGTGGACAGGGTAGTCAATACGAGCAGTACTTC
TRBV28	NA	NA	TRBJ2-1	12	CASSGIWAEQFF	TGTGCCAGCAGTGGCATTTGGGCTGAGCAGTTCTTC
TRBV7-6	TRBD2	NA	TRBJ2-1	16	CASSLSSAGGRNEQFF	TGTGCCAGCAGCTTGTCGTCAGCGGGGGGGCGTAATGAGCAGTTCTTC
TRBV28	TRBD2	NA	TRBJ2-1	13	CASSLGLAGEQFF	TGTGCCAGCAGTCTAGGACTAGCGGGAGAGCAGTTCTTC
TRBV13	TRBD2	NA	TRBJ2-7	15	CASLLSGRPPYEQYF	TGTGCCAGCTTATTAAGCGGGAGGCCACCCTACGAGCAGTACTTC
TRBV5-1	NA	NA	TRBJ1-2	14	CASSLGQLNYGYTF	TGCGCCAGCAGCTTGGGTCAACTTAACTATGGCTACACCTTC
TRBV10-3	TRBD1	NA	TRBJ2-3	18	CAISEFRLGQDLTDTQYF	TGTGCCATCAGTGAGTTTCGTCTGGGACAGGACCTCACAGATACGCAGTATTTT
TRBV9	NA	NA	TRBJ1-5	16	CASSVAREGSNQPQHF	TGTGCCAGCAGCGTAGCTAGGGAGGGTAGCAATCAGCCCCAGCATTTT
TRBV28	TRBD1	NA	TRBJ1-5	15	CASSLTGGGNQPQHF	TGTGCCAGCAGTCTAACAGGGGGCGGCAATCAGCCCCAGCATTTT
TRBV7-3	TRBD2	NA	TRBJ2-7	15	CASSLKLAGEDEQYF	TGTGCCAGCAGCTTAAAACTAGCGGGAGAAGACGAGCAGTACTTC
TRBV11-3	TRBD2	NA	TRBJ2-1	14	CASSFGGGENEQFF	TGTGCCAGCAGCTTTGGCGGGGGTGAGAATGAGCAGTTCTTC
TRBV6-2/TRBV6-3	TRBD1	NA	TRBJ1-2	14	CASSTDREGYGYTF	TGTGCCAGCAGTACGGACAGGGAAGGTTATGGCTACACCTTC
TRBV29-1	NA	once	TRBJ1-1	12	CSVGRGMAEAFF	TGCAGCGTCGGTCGCGGTATGGCTGAAGCTTTCTTT
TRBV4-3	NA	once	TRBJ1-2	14	CASSQDRMSLGYTF	TGCGCCAGCAGCCAAGATCGTATGTCCTTAGGCTACACCTTC
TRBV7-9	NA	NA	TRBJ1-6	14	CASSPLNSGSTLHF	TGTGCCAGCAGTCCTCTCAACTCCGGTAGCACCCTCCACTTT
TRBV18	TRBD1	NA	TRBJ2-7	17	CASSPGGGQGNPYEQYF	TGTGCCAGCTCACCGGGAGGGGGACAGGGGAATCCCTACGAGCAGTACTTC
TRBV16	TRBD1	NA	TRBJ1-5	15	CASSQSQTGVQPQHF	TGTGCCAGCAGCCAATCGCAGACAGGGGTTCAGCCCCAGCATTTT
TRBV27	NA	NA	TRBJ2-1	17	CASTPWSGAPFYNEQFF	TGTGCCAGCACCCCTTGGTCGGGGGCCCCCTTCTACAATGAGCAGTTCTTC
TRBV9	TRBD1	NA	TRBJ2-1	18	CASSVASAGDRVDNEQFF	TGTGCCAGCAGCGTAGCTTCCGCCGGGGACAGGGTCGACAATGAGCAGTTCTTC
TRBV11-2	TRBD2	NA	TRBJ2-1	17	CASSLLPGLADQGGQFF	TGTGCCAGCAGCCTTCTCCCGGGACTAGCGGACCAAGGCGGGCAGTTCTTC
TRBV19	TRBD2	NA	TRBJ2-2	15	CASSLWTSETGELFF	TGTGCCAGTAGTCTCTGGACTAGCGAGACCGGGGAGCTGTTTTTT
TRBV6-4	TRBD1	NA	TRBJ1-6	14	CASSETGSNSPLHF	TGTGCCAGCAGCGAGACAGGGTCTAATTCACCCCTCCACTTT
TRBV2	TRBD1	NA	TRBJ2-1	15	CASNPTGSSYNEQFF	TGTGCCAGCAACCCGACAGGGAGCTCCTACAATGAGCAGTTCTTC
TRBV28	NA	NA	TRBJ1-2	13	CASRIAQDYGYTF	TGTGCCAGCCGAATCGCTCAGGACTATGGCTACACCTTC
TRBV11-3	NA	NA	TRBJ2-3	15	CASSLGLRDQDTQYF	TGTGCCAGCAGCTTAGGCCTTCGCGACCAAGATACGCAGTATTTT
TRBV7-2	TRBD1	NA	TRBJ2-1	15	CASSPRQGTHNEQFF	TGTGCCAGCAGCCCCCGACAGGGAACCCACAATGAGCAGTTCTTC
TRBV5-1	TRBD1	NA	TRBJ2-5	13	CASSRDRQGRQYF	TGCGCCAGCAGCCGAGACAGACAGGGGAGGCAGTACTTC